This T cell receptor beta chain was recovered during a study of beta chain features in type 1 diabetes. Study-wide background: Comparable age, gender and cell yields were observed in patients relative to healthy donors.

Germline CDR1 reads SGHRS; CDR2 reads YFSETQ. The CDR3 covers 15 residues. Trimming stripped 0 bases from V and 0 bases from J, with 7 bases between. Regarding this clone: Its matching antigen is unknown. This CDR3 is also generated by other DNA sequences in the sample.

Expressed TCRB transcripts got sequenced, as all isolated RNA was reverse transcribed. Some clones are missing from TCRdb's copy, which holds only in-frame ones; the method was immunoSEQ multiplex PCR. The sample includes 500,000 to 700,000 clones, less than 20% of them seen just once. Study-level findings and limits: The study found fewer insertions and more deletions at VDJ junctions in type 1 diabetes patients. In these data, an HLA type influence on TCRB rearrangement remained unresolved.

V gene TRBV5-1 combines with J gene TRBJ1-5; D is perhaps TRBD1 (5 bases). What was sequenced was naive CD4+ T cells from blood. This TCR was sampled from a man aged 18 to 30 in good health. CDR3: CASSLGGNSNQPQHF. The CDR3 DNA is TGCGCCAGCAGCTTGGGGGGGAATAGCAATCAGCCCCAGCATTTT.